The TCR beta chain described here comes from a study of T cells in Graves' hyperthyroidism and ophthalmopathy. The wider study: Peripheral blood specimens were obtained at initial diagnosis, prior to any treatment. Overall study findings and caveats: Ophthalmopathy got predicted by the model a median approximately 6 months before its onset.

Amplification of TCR beta CDR3 regions was performed using RNA transcripts as template. The TCR CDR3 was amplified in a first-round RT-PCR using the HTBI primer set. TCRdb itself ran the multiplex PCR reads through MiXCR, one entry per CDR3 protein. The profile shows a few hundred thousand distinct CDR3 sequences, around 15% of them singletons. CDR3 length: 14 amino acids. J gave up 3 bases and V 5 bases, and 5 bases lay outside the gene matches. This clonotype has a count of ten or more. Its cognate antigen is unknown. This sequence was found in a woman aged 60-75 years with Graves' ophthalmopathy. The sequenced sample consisted of blood. V usage is TRBV12-3 or TRBV12-4 and J usage is TRBJ2-7, with TRBD2 identical over 9 bases. This CDR3 is CASSAGLAFYEQYF. In DNA, the CDR3 is TGTGCCAGCAGTGCAGGACTAGCGTTCTACGAGCAGTACTTC.